This paragraph reports one T cell receptor (beta chain). Noted treatment: oral pan-JAK inhibitor, 5-10 mg twice daily. The entry originates in a study of CD8+ T cells in alopecia areata. The sequencing template was cDNA reverse transcribed from extracted RNA. TCRdb keeps only in-frame clones here, not all; method: immunoSEQ multiplex PCR. The sample carries some 200,000 clones, under 60% recorded once. V was pared by 1 base and J by 2 bases, with 8 bases between. In germline, CDR1 is SQVTM, CDR2 ANQGSEA. This CDR3 region has 13 residues. The V and J genes are TRBV29-1 and TRBJ2-5, with D hard to call. Here the sequenced sample was CD4+ T cells sorted from blood, taken at week 4, from a patient treated with tofacitinib. This receptor was identified in a human donor with alopecia areata. The CDR3 loop is CSVEVLVQETQYF. The CDR3 DNA reads TGCAGCGTTGAAGTCCTAGTACAAGAGACCCAGTACTTC.